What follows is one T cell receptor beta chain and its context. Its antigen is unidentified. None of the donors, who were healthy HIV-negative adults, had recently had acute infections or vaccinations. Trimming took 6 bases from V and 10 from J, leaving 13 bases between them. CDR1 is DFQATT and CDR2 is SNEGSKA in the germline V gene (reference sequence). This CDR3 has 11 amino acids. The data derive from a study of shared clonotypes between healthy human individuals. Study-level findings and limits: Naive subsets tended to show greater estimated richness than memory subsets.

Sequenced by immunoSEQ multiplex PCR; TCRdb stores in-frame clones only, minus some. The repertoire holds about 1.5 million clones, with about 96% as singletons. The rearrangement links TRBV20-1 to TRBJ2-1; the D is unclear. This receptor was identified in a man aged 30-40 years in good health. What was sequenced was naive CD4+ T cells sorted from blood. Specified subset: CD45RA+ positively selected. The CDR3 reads CSATGRREQFF. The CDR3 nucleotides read TGCAGTGCCACTGGGCGGCGGGAGCAGTTCTTC.